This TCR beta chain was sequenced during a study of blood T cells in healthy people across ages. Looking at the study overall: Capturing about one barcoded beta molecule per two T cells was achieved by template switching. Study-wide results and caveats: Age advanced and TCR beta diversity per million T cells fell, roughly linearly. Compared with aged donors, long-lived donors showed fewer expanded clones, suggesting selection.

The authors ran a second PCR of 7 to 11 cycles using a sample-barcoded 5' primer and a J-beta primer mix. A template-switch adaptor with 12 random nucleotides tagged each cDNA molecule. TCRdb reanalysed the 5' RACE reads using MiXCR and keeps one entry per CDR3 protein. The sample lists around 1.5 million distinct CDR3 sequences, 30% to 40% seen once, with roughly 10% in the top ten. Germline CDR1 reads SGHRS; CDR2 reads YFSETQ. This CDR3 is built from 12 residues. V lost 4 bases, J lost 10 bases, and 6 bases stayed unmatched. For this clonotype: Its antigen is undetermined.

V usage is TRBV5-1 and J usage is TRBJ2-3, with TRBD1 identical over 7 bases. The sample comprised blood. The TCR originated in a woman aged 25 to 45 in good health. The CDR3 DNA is TGCGCCAGCAGCCCAGGGGGTCTAGCGCAGTATTTT. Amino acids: CASSPGGLAQYF.